One TCR beta chain is described in this entry. What it recognizes is unknown. The data were obtained in a study of pediatric ulcerative colitis. The CDR3 is 15 amino acids. Trimming at V came to 7 bases and at J to 3 bases, leaving 9 bases not matched to a gene. Germline V lookup: CDR1 LNHDA, CDR2 SQIVND (reference sequence). Study-level points and caveats: Total lymphocyte DNA, not sorted subsets, was the template. Acute severe colitis showed lower rectal diversity from clonal expansions. Some T cells in rectal biopsies may come from blood, especially with overt colitis.

During colonoscopy, one to two rectal pinch biopsies were collected. Clones were sequenced by immunoSEQ multiplex PCR, and TCRdb holds only the in-frame ones, with some missing. The table shows approximately 38,000 clones, with roughly 82% occurring only once. The TCR originated in a boy aged 10-17 years with severe ulcerative colitis. Sequenced input: gut tissue. The rearrangement links TRBV19 to TRBJ2-7, with TRBD1 identical over 10 bases. The CDR3 protein is CASTKRTGGVYEQYF. DNA for the CDR3: TGTGCCAGTACCAAAAGGACAGGGGGTGTCTACGAGCAGTACTTC. Filled out from reference TRBV19 and TRBJ2-7, the complete variable domain reads DGGITQSPKYLFRKEGQNVTLSCEQNLNHDAMYWYRQDPGQGLRLIYYSQIVNDFQKGDIAEGYSVSREKKESFPLTVTSAQKNPTAFYLCASTKRTGGVYEQYFGPGTRLTVT.